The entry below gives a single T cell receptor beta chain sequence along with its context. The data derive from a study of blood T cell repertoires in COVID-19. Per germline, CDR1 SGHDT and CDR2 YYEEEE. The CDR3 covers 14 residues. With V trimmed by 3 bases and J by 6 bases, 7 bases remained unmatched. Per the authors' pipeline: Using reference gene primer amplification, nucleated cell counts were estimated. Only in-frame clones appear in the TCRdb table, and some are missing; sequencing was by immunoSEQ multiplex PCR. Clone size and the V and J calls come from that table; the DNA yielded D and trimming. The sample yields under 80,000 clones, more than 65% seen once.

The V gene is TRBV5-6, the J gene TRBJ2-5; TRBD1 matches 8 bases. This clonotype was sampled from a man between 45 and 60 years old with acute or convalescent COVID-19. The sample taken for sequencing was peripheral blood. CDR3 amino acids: CASSSRGQVKTQYF. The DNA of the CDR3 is TGTGCCAGCAGCTCCAGGGGGCAGGTAAAGACCCAGTACTTC.